A single sample is the source of the 8 T cell receptor beta chains below, sequenced in a study of read filtering for tumor transcriptome and immune sequencing. Molecular barcoded adaptors covering alpha/delta and beta/gamma chains were used on approximately 400 ng RNA. Using its own MiXCR run on the reads, TCRdb lists one record per CDR3 protein. The table includes approximately 90,000 distinct CDR3 sequences, 9% to 15% detected once. The specimen was a population of CD138-negative cells sorted from bone marrow. The origin of the receptors is a donor aged 40 or older with multiple myeloma.

This clonotype was seen at least ten times. The CDR3 DNA reads as TGTGCCAGCAGTGAATTGGGGAACACCGGGGAGCTGTTTTTT. This sequence encodes CASSELGNTGELFF. The rearrangement links TRBV6-1 to TRBJ2-2, with no clear D. Trimming took 2 bases from V and 1 from J, leaving 5 bases between them. The length of the CDR3 is 14 residues. Germline lookup yields CDR1 MNHNS and CDR2 SASEGT.

There are many counts of this clonotype. The V and J genes are TRBV20-1 and TRBJ2-2; D ambiguous. The germline V and J ends were trimmed by 6 bases and 2 bases, with 13 bases remaining between them. The germline CDR1 and CDR2 sequences are DFQATT and SNEGSKA (reference sequence). The CDR3 extends over 14 amino acids. The CDR3 reads CSAEPGLNTGELFF. CDR3 DNA sequence: TGCAGTGCCGAACCGGGCCTCAACACCGGGGAGCTGTTTTTT.

Remarks on this clonotype: An end of the junction does not agree with germline; a read error may underlie this. The gene calls are TRBV11-1 and TRBJ2-1; D assignment may be TRBD1 or TRBD2 (5 bases each). CDR1 and CDR2 (germline): SGHAT, FQDESV (reference sequence). This CDR3 has 17 amino acids. The CDR3 here is CAISLASGTSSYNEQFF. The DNA of the CDR3 is TGTGCCATCAGCTTAGCTTCGGGGACCAGCTCCTACAATGAGCAGTTCTTC.

The chain has TRBV7-2 and TRBJ2-6; 7 nucleotides align to TRBD1. J gave up 3 bases and V 5 bases, and 10 bases lay outside the gene matches. This CDR3 contains 17 residues. Looked up from germline, CDR1 is SGHTA and CDR2 is FQGNSA. The CDR3 is CASSLRQGGGGANVLTF. The CDR3 DNA sequence: TGTGCCAGCAGCCTAAGACAGGGCGGAGGTGGGGCCAACGTCCTGACTTTC.

In regard to this clonotype: This likely traces to a read error, being one base from a far larger clone. The chain links TRBV6-5 to TRBJ2-1; 13 bases are shared with TRBD2. Trimming removed 5 bases from V and 6 bases from J; junction bases left unmatched: 10. The CDR3 length is 17 residues. CDR1 is MNHEY, CDR2 SVGAGI, per germline. CDR3 in DNA: TGTGCCAGCAGTCCGGGTGGACTAGCGGGAGACTCCAATGAGCAGTTCTTC. It codes for CASSPGGLAGDSNEQFF.

This clonotype has a count of ten or more. V and J are TRBV6-2 or TRBV6-3 and TRBJ2-2; 15 bases agree with TRBD2. Germline V gene data show CDR1 as MNHEY and CDR2 as SVGEGT. The CDR3 has 20 amino acids. Losses at the gene ends were 4 bases for V and 0 bases for J; bases not matched to a gene: 9. This CDR3 is CASSWSPGLAGGSNTGELFF. The CDR3, as DNA: TGTGCCAGCAGTTGGAGTCCGGGACTAGCGGGAGGATCGAACACCGGGGAGCTGTTTTTT.

This clonotype appeared many times. V gene TRBV7-9 combines with J gene TRBJ2-5; 7 bases align to TRBD2. This CDR3 contains 16 residues. Trimming at V came to 4 bases and at J to 5 bases, leaving 13 bases not matched to a gene. CDR1 is SEHNR, CDR2 FQNEAQ, per germline (reference sequence). The CDR3 DNA sequence: TGTGCCAGCAGCTCCCTTGGGGGGAGGGGACGGGAGACCCAGTACTTC. This encodes CASSSLGGRGRETQYF.

Comments on this clonotype: One base separates it from a far larger clone, so it is likely a read error. The chain links TRBV7-2 to TRBJ2-1, with a possible D match to TRBD1 (5 bases). Trimming took 10 bases from V and 2 from J, leaving 15 bases between them. The CDR3 length is 14 residues. Germline V gives CDR1 SGHTA, CDR2 FQGNSA. CDR3: CAISQAGPYNEQFF. Here the CDR3 DNA reads TGTGCCATCAGTCAGGCAGGGCCCTACAATGAGCAGTTCTTC.